This T cell receptor beta chain appears in the sequencing data of a study of identical twins. Findings of the study overall: The study found weaker excess twin sharing in beta out-of-frame sequences. Invariant MAIT and iNKT cells are populations that could partly confound zero-insertion analyses.

A word on this clonotype: What it binds is not known.

This CDR3 contains 13 residues. Deletions cut 5 bases from V and 5 bases from J, with 11 bases between. Unique molecular identifiers were in the cDNA, with template-switch universal primer binding. In TCRdb, the 5' RACE reads were re-called with MiXCR into one record per CDR3 protein. Of under 800,000 distinct CDR3 sequences detected, 21% appear once; the ten largest clones hold 4.3%. These data were likewise used in another study, on T cells expressing NK-cell markers. That paper notes: NKG2C+ dominant clonotype frequencies in 5 or 6 donors were about 1.0-7.5% of CD8+ T cells.

The chain carries TRBV12-3 or TRBV12-4 and TRBJ2-3; possibly TRBD2 for D (5 bases). The sequenced sample consisted of PBMCs. This sequence was found in a young woman in good health. The CDR3 region has the DNA TGTGCCAGCAGTCCCGCTGGAGGAGATACGCAGTATTTT. It translates to CASSPAGGDTQYF.